This T cell receptor (beta chain) is drawn from a study of beta chain features in type 1 diabetes. Whole-study context: The patient and healthy donor groups were comparable for age, gender and cell yields.

Reverse transcribing all isolated RNA meant expressed TCRB transcripts were sequenced. Naive, central memory and regulatory T cell samples produced a mean of approximately 3.9 million reads. Only in-frame clones appear in the TCRdb table, and some are missing; sequencing was by immunoSEQ multiplex PCR. The table records around 650,000 clones, around an eighth of them present only once. General study results and limits: The study notes PCR might favor shorter templates equally in patients and controls. Moderate but significant shortening of TCRB CDR3s was recorded in all four CD4+ subsets from Type 1 diabetes patients.

This clone turned up a few times. Antigen specificity is unknown. CDR1 and CDR2 from the germline V gene are SGHNT and YYREEE (reference sequence). The CDR3 sequence is 15 residues long. V trimming: 0 bases; J trimming: 4 bases; junction bases outside the gene matches: 5. This TCR was recovered from a man aged 25 to 45 with type 1 diabetes. The specimen was naive CD4+ T cells from blood. The V and J genes are TRBV5-4 and TRBJ2-3, with 7 bases identical to TRBD1. The DNA for the CDR3 is TGTGCCAGCAGCTTGGACAGGGGAAACGCAGATACGCAGTATTTT. Its protein is CASSLDRGNADTQYF.